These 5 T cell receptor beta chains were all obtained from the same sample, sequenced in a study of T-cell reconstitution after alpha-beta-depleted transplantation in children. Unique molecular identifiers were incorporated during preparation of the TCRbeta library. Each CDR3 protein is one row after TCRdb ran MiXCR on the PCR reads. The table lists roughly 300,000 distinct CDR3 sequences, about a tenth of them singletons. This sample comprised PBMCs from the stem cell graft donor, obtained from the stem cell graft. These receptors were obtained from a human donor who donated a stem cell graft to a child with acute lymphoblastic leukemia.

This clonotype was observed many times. CDR3 in DNA: TGCGCCAGCAGCCCCGGGACAGGGCCTCGGGAAGCTTTCTTT. Protein sequence: CASSPGTGPREAFF. This chain uses TRBV5-1 with TRBJ1-1; 9 bases fit TRBD1. The CDR3 is 14 residues long. V shed 4 bases and J 8 bases; nucleotides not matched to a gene: 9. CDR1 and CDR2 from the germline V gene are SGHRS and YFSETQ.

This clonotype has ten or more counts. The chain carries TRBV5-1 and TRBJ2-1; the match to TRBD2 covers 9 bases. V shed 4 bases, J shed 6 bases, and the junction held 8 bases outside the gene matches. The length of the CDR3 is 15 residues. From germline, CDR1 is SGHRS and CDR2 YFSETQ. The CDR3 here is CASSLGTSRANEQFF. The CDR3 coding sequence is TGCGCCAGCAGCCTAGGGACTAGCCGAGCCAATGAGCAGTTCTTC.

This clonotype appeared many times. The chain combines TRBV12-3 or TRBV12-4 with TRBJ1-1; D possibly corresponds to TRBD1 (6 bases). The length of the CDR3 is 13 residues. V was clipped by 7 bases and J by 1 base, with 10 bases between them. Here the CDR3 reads CASTLQGNTEAFF. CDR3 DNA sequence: TGTGCCAGCACTCTACAGGGGAACACTGAAGCTTTCTTT.

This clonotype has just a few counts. CDR3 bases: TGTGCCACTCTTAAAGGGACTTACAATGAGCAGTTCTTC. This encodes CATLKGTYNEQFF. The V and J genes are TRBV11-2 and TRBJ2-1, with a tentative D call TRBD2 (6 bases). CDR3 length: 13 residues. The germline V gene has CDR1 SGHAT and CDR2 FQNNGV. With 10 bases removed from V and 4 bases from J, the gap between germline ends came to 14 bases.

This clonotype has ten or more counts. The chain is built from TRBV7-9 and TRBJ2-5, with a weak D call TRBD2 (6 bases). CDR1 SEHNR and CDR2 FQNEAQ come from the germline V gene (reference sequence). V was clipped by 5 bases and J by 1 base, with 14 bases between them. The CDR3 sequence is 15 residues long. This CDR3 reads CASSPPAGSQETQYF. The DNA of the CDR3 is TGTGCCAGCAGCCCACCCGCGGGATCCCAAGAGACCCAGTACTTC.